A selection of T cell receptor beta chains follows, all from one sample in a study of PD-1 blockade in classical Hodgkin lymphoma. Sequencing used immunoSEQ multiplex PCR; TCRdb keeps in-frame clones, though not all of them. The sample consists of about 20,000 clones, approximately 84% of them appearing once. Material: CD8+ T cells from blood, obtained before the fourth cycle of nivolumab. These receptors came from a human donor with classical Hodgkin lymphoma. The CDR3 runs from the conserved cysteine through the conserved F or W. The D gene is left open where the match is weak. Clone size, where shown, is once, few, many, or a class for clones that have expanded.

abundance,j_gene,v_gene,d_gene,CDR3aa,CDR3nt
.,TRBJ2-7,TRBV28,.,CASSWPESYEQYF,TGTGCCAGCAGTTGGCCAGAGTCCTACGAGCAGTACTTC
once,TRBJ2-7,TRBV7-2,.,CASSFPERSYEQYF,TGTGCCAGCAGCTTCCCAGAGAGATCCTACGAGCAGTACTTC
.,TRBJ2-6,TRBV7-9,.,CASRTLYSGANVLTF,TGTGCCAGCAGGACACTATACTCTGGGGCCAACGTCCTGACTTTC
.,TRBJ2-4,TRBV21-1,.,CASSNTDTLQGLGVNIQYF,TGTGCCAGCAGCAACACCGACACGCTACAGGGGCTGGGCGTAAACATTCAGTACTTC
.,TRBJ2-3,TRBV13,.,CASSLVAITDTQYF,TGTGCCAGCAGCTTAGTAGCTATCACAGATACGCAGTATTTT
.,TRBJ2-7,TRBV18,.,CASLGGTTPYEQYF,TGTGCCAGCTTAGGCGGGACCACGCCTTACGAGCAGTACTTC
.,TRBJ2-3,TRBV11-2,TRBD1,CASGDRGLADTQYF,TGTGCCAGCGGGGACAGGGGGCTGGCAGATACGCAGTATTTT
.,TRBJ2-7,TRBV5-6,.,CASSYHTEQYF,TGTGCCAGCAGCTATCATACCGAGCAGTACTTC
.,TRBJ1-2,TRBV19,.,CASRMGHPYGYTF,TGTGCCAGTAGAATGGGACACCCCTATGGCTACACCTTC
.,TRBJ2-7,TRBV5-4,.,CASSFSAGSYEQYF,TGTGCCAGCAGCTTTTCAGCCGGCTCCTACGAGCAGTACTTC
once,TRBJ2-1,TRBV30,.,CAWSVVGNEQFF,TGTGCCTGGAGTGTCGTGGGCAATGAGCAGTTCTTC
once,TRBJ2-1,TRBV10-1,TRBD2,CASSEGDLAGYPNEQFF,TGCGCCAGCAGTGAGGGGGATCTAGCGGGGTATCCGAATGAGCAGTTCTTC
.,TRBJ1-4,TRBV7-9,.,CASSWKDGSLNEKLFF,TGTGCCAGCAGCTGGAAGGACGGCAGCTTGAATGAAAAACTGTTTTTT
.,TRBJ2-7,TRBV25-1,.,CASGGGSPYEQYF,TGTGCCAGCGGGGGGGGCAGTCCCTACGAGCAGTACTTC
.,TRBJ1-2,TRBV10-1,.,CASDSDDNYGYTF,TGCGCCAGCGACTCTGACGACAACTATGGCTACACCTTC
.,TRBJ2-1,TRBV7-2,TRBD1,CASSAKTGTAYNEQFF,TGTGCCAGCAGCGCAAAAACCGGGACAGCGTACAATGAGCAGTTCTTC
.,TRBJ2-6,TRBV25-1,.,CASSEGYSGANVLTF,TGTGCCAGCAGTGAAGGGTACTCTGGGGCCAACGTCCTGACTTTC
.,TRBJ2-1,TRBV30,.,CARGQSKGLYNEQFF,TGTGCCAGAGGACAGTCGAAGGGGCTATACAATGAGCAGTTCTTC
.,TRBJ1-5,TRBV19,.,CASSIGSPGYSNQPQHF,TGTGCCAGTAGTATAGGCTCCCCGGGTTACAGCAATCAGCCCCAGCATTTT
.,TRBJ2-1,TRBV7-8,.,CASSLRQNTNEQFF,TGTGCCAGCAGCTTAAGACAAAATACCAATGAGCAGTTCTTC
few,TRBJ1-6,TRBV9,TRBD1,CASSVGTGSYNSPLHF,TGTGCCAGCAGCGTAGGGACAGGCTCCTATAATTCACCCCTCCACTTT
.,TRBJ2-5,TRBV7-9,TRBD2,CASSLATSGGYQETQYF,TGTGCCAGCAGCTTAGCGACTAGCGGGGGGTACCAAGAGACCCAGTACTTC
.,TRBJ1-1,TRBV5-5,.,CASSSTAKSEAFF,TGTGCCAGCAGCTCGACAGCGAAGTCTGAAGCTTTCTTT
.,TRBJ2-3,TRBV5-3,.,CARSRVFRARYLTDTQYF,TGTGCCAGAAGCCGGGTTTTCCGGGCCCGCTACCTCACAGATACGCAGTATTTT
.,TRBJ2-7,TRBV5-6,TRBD2,CASSVGLASEQYF,TGTGCCAGCAGCGTAGGACTAGCCTCCGAGCAGTACTTC
.,TRBJ1-2,TRBV19,.,CAIRPGRDYGYTF,TGTGCCATCCGTCCAGGGCGGGACTATGGCTACACCTTC
once,TRBJ2-1,TRBV19,.,CASSLTGTEQFF,TGTGCCAGTAGTCTCACAGGTACTGAGCAGTTCTTC
.,TRBJ2-1,TRBV5-6,TRBD1,CASSLAGQGAYNEQFF,TGTGCCAGCAGCTTGGCAGGACAGGGGGCCTACAATGAGCAGTTCTTC
.,TRBJ2-7,TRBV30,TRBD2,CAWSEIGGYEQYF,TGTGCCTGGAGCGAAATCGGGGGGTACGAGCAGTACTTC
.,TRBJ2-7,TRBV7-8,.,CASSNLGASYEQYF,TGTGCCAGCAGTAACTTGGGGGCTTCTTACGAGCAGTACTTC
.,TRBJ1-5,TRBV2,.,CASSDSGQGDQPQHF,.
once,TRBJ2-5,TRBV11-2,TRBD1,CASSSYKDRGFETQYF,TGTGCCAGCAGCTCTTACAAGGACAGGGGGTTTGAGACCCAGTACTTC
.,TRBJ2-7,TRBV7-6,.,CASSKKRTDPSSYEQYF,TGTGCCAGCAGCAAAAAGAGGACAGATCCGAGCTCCTACGAGCAGTACTTC
.,TRBJ1-2,TRBV15,TRBD1,CATSRPGTDERYGYTF,TGTGCCACCAGCAGACCAGGGACAGACGAACGGTATGGCTACACCTTC
.,TRBJ1-3,TRBV5-1,.,CASSFGESSGNTIYF,TGCGCCAGCAGCTTTGGGGAGAGCTCTGGAAACACCATATATTTT
.,TRBJ2-7,TRBV4-2,.,CASSQDTLRYWNSYEQYF,TGTGCCAGCAGCCAAGATACCTTGAGGTATTGGAACTCCTACGAGCAGTACTTC
once,TRBJ1-2,TRBV6-1,.,CASNTRVGYGYTF,TGTGCCAGCAATACCAGGGTGGGCTATGGCTACACCTTC
.,TRBJ2-7,TRBV11-2,TRBD1,CASSWDSSYEQYF,TGTGCCAGCAGCTGGGACAGCTCCTACGAGCAGTACTTC
.,TRBJ2-1,TRBV7-9,TRBD2,CASSTTELRAGGLYNEQFF,TGTGCCAGCTCTACCACAGAACTCAGGGCGGGGGGCCTATACAATGAGCAGTTCTTC
.,TRBJ2-1,TRBV2,.,CASSGPGPERPYNEQFF,TGTGCCAGCAGTGGCCCAGGGCCGGAACGTCCCTACAATGAGCAGTTCTTC
.,TRBJ2-7,TRBV9,.,CASSVRGSGEQYF,TGTGCCAGCAGCGTAAGGGGTTCTGGCGAGCAGTACTTC